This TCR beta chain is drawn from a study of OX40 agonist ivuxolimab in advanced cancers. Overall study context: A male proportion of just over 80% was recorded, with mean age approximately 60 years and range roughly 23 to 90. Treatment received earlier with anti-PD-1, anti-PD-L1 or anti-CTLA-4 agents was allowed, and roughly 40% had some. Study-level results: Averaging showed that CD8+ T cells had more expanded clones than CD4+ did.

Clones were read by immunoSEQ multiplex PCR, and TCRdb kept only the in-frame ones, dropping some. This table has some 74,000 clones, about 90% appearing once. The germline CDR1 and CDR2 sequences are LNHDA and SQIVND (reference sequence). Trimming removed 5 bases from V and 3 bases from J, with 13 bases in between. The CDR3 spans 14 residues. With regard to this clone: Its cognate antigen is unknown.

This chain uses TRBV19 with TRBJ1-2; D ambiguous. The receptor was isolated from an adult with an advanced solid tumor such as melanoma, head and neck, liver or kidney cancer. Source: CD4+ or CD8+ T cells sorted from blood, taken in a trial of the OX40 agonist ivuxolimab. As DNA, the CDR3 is TGTGCCAGTAGTGGGCCAAGCAAACACTATGGCTACACCTTC. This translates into CASSGPSKHYGYTF.